This T cell receptor beta chain was observed in a study of blood T cell repertoires in COVID-19. This clone was recorded once. TCRdb's table, derived via immunoSEQ multiplex PCR, lists solely in-frame clones and lacks some. This sample has about 140,000 clones, with 86% found just once. CDR3 size: 13 residues. Germline CDR1 MNHEY, CDR2 SMNVEV (reference sequence). Between the trimmed V and J ends, which lost 1 base and 9 bases, there was a span of 11 bases. This chain joins TRBV27 and TRBJ2-3, with a tentative D call TRBD2 (5 bases). What was sequenced was peripheral blood. This receptor was taken from a woman aged 60-70 years with acute or convalescent COVID-19. CDR3 DNA: TGTGCCAGCAGTTTATACGGACTTAAGACGCAGTATTTT. Translating gives CASSLYGLKTQYF.